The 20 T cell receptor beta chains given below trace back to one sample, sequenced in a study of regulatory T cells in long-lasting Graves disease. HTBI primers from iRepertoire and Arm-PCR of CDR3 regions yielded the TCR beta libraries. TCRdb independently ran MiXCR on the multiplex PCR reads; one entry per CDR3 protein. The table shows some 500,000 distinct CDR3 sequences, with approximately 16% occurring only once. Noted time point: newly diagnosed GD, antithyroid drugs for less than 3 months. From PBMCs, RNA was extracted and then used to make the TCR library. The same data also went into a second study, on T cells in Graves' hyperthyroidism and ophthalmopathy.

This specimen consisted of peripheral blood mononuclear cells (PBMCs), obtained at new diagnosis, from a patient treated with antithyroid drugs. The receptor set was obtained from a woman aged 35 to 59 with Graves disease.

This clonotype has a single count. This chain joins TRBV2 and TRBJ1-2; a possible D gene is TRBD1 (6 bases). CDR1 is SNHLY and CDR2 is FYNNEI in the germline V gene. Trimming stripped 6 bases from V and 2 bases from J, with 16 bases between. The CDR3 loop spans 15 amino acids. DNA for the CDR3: TGTGCCAGCAGCCAAGATACTCAGGGGAACTATGGCTACACCTTC. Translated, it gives CASSQDTQGNYGYTF.

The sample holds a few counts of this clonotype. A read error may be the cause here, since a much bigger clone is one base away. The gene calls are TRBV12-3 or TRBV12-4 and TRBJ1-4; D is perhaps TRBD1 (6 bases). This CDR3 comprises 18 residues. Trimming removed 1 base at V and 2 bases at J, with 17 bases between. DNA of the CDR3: TGTGCCAGCAGTTTAGTTCCACAGGGTGGGGGGACTAATGAAAAACTGTTTTTT. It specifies CASSLVPQGGGTNEKLFF.

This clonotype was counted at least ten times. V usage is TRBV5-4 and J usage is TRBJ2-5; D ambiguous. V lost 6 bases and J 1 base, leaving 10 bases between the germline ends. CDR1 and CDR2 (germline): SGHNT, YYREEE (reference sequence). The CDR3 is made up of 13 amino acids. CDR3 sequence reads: CASTNYFQETQYF. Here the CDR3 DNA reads TGTGCCAGCACCAACTACTTCCAAGAGACCCAGTACTTC.

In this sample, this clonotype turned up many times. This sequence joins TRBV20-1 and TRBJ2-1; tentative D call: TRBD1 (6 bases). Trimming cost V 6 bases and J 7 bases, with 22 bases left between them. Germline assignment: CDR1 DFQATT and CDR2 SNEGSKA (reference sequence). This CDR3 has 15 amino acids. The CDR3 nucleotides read TGCAGTGCCAGTGATCAGGGGATGCCCTTGAATGAGCAGTTCTTC. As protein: CSASDQGMPLNEQFF.

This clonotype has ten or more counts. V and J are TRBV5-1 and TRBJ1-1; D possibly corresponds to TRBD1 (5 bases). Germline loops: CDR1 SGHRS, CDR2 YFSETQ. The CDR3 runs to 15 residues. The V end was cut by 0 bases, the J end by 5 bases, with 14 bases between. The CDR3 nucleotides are TGCGCCAGCAGCTTGGCCGGGGCCGTGGGGACTGAAGCTTTCTTT. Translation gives CASSLAGAVGTEAFF.

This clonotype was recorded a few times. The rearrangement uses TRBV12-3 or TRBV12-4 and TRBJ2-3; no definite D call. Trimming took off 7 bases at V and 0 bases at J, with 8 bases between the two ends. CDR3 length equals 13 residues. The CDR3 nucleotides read TGTGCCAGCACGGCACAAAGCACAGATACGCAGTATTTT. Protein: CASTAQSTDTQYF.

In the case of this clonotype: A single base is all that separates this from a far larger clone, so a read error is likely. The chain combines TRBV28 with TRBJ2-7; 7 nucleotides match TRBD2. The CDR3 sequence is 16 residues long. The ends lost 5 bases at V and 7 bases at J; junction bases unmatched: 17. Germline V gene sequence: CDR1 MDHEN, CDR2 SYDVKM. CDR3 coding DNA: TGTGCCAGCAGTCACGGACCGGACCGGGACTACAATGAGCAGTACTTC. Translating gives CASSHGPDRDYNEQYF.

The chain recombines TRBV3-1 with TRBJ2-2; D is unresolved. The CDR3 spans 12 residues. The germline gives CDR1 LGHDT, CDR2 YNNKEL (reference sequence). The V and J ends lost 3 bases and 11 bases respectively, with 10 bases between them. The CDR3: CASSQGNSELFF. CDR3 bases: TGTGCCAGCAGCCAGGGCAACAGCGAGCTGTTTTTT.

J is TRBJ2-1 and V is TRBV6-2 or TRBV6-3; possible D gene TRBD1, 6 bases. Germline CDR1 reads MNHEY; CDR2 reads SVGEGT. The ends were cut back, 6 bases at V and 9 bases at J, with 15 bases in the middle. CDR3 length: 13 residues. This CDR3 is CASRSTGKAEQFF. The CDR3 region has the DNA TGTGCCAGCAGAAGCACAGGGAAGGCTGAGCAGTTCTTC.

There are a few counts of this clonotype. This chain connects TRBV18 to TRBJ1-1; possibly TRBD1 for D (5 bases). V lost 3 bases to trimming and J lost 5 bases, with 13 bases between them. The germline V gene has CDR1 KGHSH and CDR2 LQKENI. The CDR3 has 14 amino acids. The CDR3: CASSPGTAKTEAFF. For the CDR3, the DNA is TGTGCCAGCTCACCTGGGACGGCGAAGACTGAAGCTTTCTTT.

The CDR3 loop is CASSPIAGNNEQFF. The DNA of the CDR3 is TGTGCCAGCAGCCCGATCGCAGGTAACAATGAGCAGTTCTTC. The gene calls are TRBV27 and TRBJ2-1; D gene unclear. The V gene lost 6 bases and the J gene lost 5 bases, with 14 bases spanning the gap. CDR1 MNHEY and CDR2 SMNVEV come from the germline V gene (reference sequence). The CDR3 sequence is 14 residues long.

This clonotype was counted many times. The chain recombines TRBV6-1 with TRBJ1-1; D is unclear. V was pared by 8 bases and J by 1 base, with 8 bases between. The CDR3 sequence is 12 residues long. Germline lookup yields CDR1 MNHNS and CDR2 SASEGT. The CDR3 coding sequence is TGTGCCAGCGGGCGGAAGAACACTGAAGCTTTCTTT. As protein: CASGRKNTEAFF.

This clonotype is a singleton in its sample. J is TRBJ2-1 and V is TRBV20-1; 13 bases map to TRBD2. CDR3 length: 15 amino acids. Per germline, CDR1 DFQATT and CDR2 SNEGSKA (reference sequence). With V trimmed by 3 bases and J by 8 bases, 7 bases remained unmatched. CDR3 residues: CSASLLAGGGDEQFF. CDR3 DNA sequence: TGCAGTGCTAGTCTACTAGCGGGGGGGGGCGATGAGCAGTTCTTC.

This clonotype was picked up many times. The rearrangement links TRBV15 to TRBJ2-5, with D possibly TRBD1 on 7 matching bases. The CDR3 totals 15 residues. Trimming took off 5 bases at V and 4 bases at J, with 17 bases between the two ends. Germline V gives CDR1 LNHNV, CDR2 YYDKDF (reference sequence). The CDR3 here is CATSGGGQLRETQYF. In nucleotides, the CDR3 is TGTGCCACCAGCGGAGGGGGACAGTTAAGAGAGACCCAGTACTTC.

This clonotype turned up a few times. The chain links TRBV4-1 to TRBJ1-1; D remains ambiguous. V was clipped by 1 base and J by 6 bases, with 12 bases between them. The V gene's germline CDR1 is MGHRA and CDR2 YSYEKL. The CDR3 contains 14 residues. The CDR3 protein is CASSQGSQRAEAFF. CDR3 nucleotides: TGCGCCAGCAGCCAAGGAAGCCAGAGAGCTGAAGCTTTCTTT.

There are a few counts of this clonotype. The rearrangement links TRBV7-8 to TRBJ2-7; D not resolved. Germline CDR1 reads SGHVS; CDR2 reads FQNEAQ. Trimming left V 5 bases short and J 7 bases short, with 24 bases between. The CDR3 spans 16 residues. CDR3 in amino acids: CASSPLVWPLSREQYF. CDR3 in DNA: TGTGCCAGCAGCCCCCTGGTGTGGCCCCTCTCGAGGGAGCAGTACTTC.

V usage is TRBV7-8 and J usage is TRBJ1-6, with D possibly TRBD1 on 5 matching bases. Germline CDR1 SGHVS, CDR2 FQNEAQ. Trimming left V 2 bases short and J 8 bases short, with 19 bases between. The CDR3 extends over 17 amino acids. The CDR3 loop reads CASSLSRSRDSYSPLHF. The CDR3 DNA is TGTGCCAGCAGCTTATCTCGGAGCCGAGACAGTTATTCACCCCTCCACTTT.

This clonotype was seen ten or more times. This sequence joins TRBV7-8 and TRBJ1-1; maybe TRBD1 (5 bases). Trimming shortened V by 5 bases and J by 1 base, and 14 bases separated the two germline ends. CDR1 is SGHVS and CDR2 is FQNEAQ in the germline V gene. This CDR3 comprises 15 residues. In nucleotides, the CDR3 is TGTGCCAGCAGCCCCGGGACGTCCAGGAACACTGAAGCTTTCTTT. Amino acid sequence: CASSPGTSRNTEAFF.

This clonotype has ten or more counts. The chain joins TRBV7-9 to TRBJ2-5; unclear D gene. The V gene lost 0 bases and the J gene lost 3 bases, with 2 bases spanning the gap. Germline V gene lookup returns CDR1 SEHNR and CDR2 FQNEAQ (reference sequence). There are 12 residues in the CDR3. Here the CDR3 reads CASSLAKETQYF. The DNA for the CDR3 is TGTGCCAGCAGCTTAGCAAAAGAGACCCAGTACTTC. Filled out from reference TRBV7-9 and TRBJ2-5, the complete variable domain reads DTGVSQNPRHKITKRGQNVTFRCDPISEHNRLYWYRQTLGQGPEFLTYFQNEAQLEKSRLLSDRFSAERPKGSFSTLEIQRTEQGDSAMYLCASSLAKETQYFGPGTRLLVL.

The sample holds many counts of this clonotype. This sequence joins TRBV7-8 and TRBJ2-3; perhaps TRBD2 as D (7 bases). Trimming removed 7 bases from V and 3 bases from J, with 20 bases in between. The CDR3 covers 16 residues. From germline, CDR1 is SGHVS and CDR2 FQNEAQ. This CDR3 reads CASNKIRGGKTDTQYF. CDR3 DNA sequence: TGTGCCAGCAACAAAATAAGGGGGGGGAAAACAGATACGCAGTATTTT.